What follows is one TCR beta chain and its context. Its antigen is currently unknown. This record belongs to a study of cytomegalovirus exposure and HLA in healthy donors. Trimming shortened V by 4 bases and J by 0 bases, and 4 bases separated the two germline ends. The germline V gene has CDR1 SGHTA and CDR2 FQGTGA. CDR3 length: 14 amino acids. Study observations and caveats: Cytomegalovirus association was assigned to around 150 TCR beta chains. In an earlier analysis, productive rearrangement rates for most beta V segments clustered near 87% or 30%. A highly shared variant cluster was judged a likely technical artifact.

The PCR had 60 Vbeta and 13 Jbeta primers. Method: immunoSEQ multiplex PCR; TCRdb's copy keeps in-frame clones and lacks some. The sample yields about 140,000 clones, about 70% seen once. J is TRBJ2-6 and V is TRBV7-3; D unresolved. The sequencing input was PBMCs. The sequence was obtained from a man in his forties in good health and CMV-seronegative. CDR3 loop: CASSWSSGANVLTF. CDR3 in DNA: TGTGCCAGCAGCTGGAGCTCTGGGGCCAACGTCCTGACTTTC.